One sample yielded the 22 T cell receptor beta chains listed below, sequenced in a study of brain T cells in children with intractable seizures. Data came from immunoSEQ multiplex PCR; TCRdb stores just in-frame clones and leaves some out. The table shows around 80,000 clones, with around 91% occurring only once. The sample here was peripheral blood, taken at surgery. The origin of the receptors is a girl aged 2-10 years with Rasmussen encephalitis and intractable seizures.

This clone appeared a single time. Here the CDR3 DNA reads TGTGCCACCAGTGATCTCCTTGGAGGTGGAAACACCGGGGAGCTGTTTTTT. It codes for CATSDLLGGGNTGELFF. The chain links TRBV24-1 to TRBJ2-2; D possibly corresponds to TRBD2 (5 bases). Trimming pared 3 bases from V and 2 bases from J, leaving 15 bases between. The germline CDR1 and CDR2 sequences are KGHDR and SFDVKD. The CDR3 loop spans 17 amino acids.

The rearrangement uses TRBV6-1 and TRBJ1-3; D is unresolved. CDR1 and CDR2 (germline): MNHNS, SASEGT. The CDR3 is 17 amino acids. Deletions cut 1 base from V and 1 base from J, with 14 bases between. The CDR3 bases are TGTGCCAGCAGTGAAGAAGGTATGGGAAGGTCTGGAAACACCATATATTTT. This gives the protein CASSEEGMGRSGNTIYF.

The chain combines TRBV12-3 or TRBV12-4 with TRBJ2-1; D is ambiguous. This CDR3 comprises 13 residues. Trimming cost V 2 bases and J 6 bases, with 8 bases left between them. The CDR3 region is CASSLRQVNEQFF. The CDR3 DNA reads as TGTGCCAGCAGTTTAAGGCAAGTCAATGAGCAGTTCTTC.

This chain joins TRBV20-1 and TRBJ1-6; 8 positions agree with TRBD1. The germline V gene encodes CDR1 DFQATT and CDR2 SNEGSKA (reference sequence). The ends lost 3 bases at V and 7 bases at J; junction bases unmatched: 5. The CDR3 is made up of 14 amino acids. CDR3 in DNA: TGCAGTGCTAGTCGCGACAGGGGAAATTCACCCCTCCACTTT. This codes for CSASRDRGNSPLHF.

The chain is built from TRBV27 and TRBJ1-5; D ambiguous. This CDR3 has 13 amino acids. Trimming removed 4 bases from V and 3 bases from J, with 7 bases in between. Germline-derived CDR1 and CDR2 are MNHEY and SMNVEV (reference sequence). The CDR3 DNA reads as TGTGCCAGCAGTTGGGGTATCAATCAGCCCCAGCATTTT. This sequence encodes CASSWGINQPQHF.

This sequence joins TRBV5-1 and TRBJ1-4, with D possibly matching TRBD1 (6 bases). The CDR3 runs 14 residues. Trimming stripped 2 bases from V and 8 bases from J, with 13 bases between. Germline V gene lookup returns CDR1 SGHRS and CDR2 YFSETQ. CDR3: CASSFGPRGEKLFF. CDR3 DNA: TGCGCCAGCAGCTTTGGGCCAAGGGGGGAAAAACTGTTTTTT.

This chain links TRBV6-5 with TRBJ2-1; D possibly corresponds to TRBD2 (6 bases). CDR3 length: 14 residues. Trimming left V 7 bases short and J 6 bases short, with 16 bases between. Germline CDR1 MNHEY, CDR2 SVGAGI. This chain's CDR3 is CASTPLGRPNEQFF. In DNA, the CDR3 is TGTGCCAGCACACCGTTGGGGAGGCCCAATGAGCAGTTCTTC.

V gene TRBV29-1 combines with J gene TRBJ2-1; the match to TRBD2 covers 8 bases. The CDR3 is made up of 14 amino acids. The germline V gene has CDR1 SQVTM and CDR2 ANQGSEA. V lost 4 bases to trimming and J lost 9 bases; unmatched junction nucleotides: 11. The CDR3 DNA reads as TGCAGCGTTGTCCGGGCTAGCGGGTGGGGTGAGCAGTTCTTC. Its protein product is CSVVRASGWGEQFF.

This clone was seen a single time. V is TRBV11-2 and J is TRBJ2-1, with D perhaps matching TRBD1 or TRBD2 (5 bases each). Germline V lookup: CDR1 SGHAT, CDR2 FQNNGV. The V end was cut by 6 bases, the J end by 2 bases, with 17 bases between. This CDR3 comprises 16 residues. The CDR3, as DNA: TGTGCCAGCAGAGACTCAGGGAGTGGCACCTACAATGAGCAGTTCTTC. Its protein is CASRDSGSGTYNEQFF. Full variable domain (missing parts from reference TRBV11-2 and TRBJ2-1): EAGVAQSPRYKIIEKRQSVAFWCNPISGHATLYWYQQILGQGPKLLIQFQNNGVVDDSQLPKDRFSAERLKGVDSTLKIQPAKLEDSAVYLCASRDSGSGTYNEQFFGPGTRLTVL.

The chain links TRBV9 to TRBJ1-5, with D tentatively TRBD1 (5 bases). The CDR3 runs to 15 residues. V was shortened by 4 bases and J by 1 base, with 12 bases between the two germline ends. Germline-derived CDR1 and CDR2 are SGDLS and YYNGEE. The CDR3 spells CASSLQGLSNQPQHF. CDR3 in DNA: TGTGCCAGCAGCCTCCAGGGTTTGAGCAATCAGCCCCAGCATTTT.

The gene calls are TRBV11-2 and TRBJ2-3; no definite D call. V was shortened by 3 bases and J by 0 bases, with 10 bases between the two germline ends. CDR3 length equals 15 residues. Germline lookup yields CDR1 SGHAT and CDR2 FQNNGV. DNA for the CDR3: TGTGCCAGCAGCTTGGGCCTCGTGAGCACAGATACGCAGTATTTT. It codes for CASSLGLVSTDTQYF.

This clone was picked up one time. This chain links TRBV19 with TRBJ1-2; perhaps TRBD1 as D (6 bases). The germline V gene encodes CDR1 LNHDA and CDR2 SQIVND (reference sequence). V was shortened by 5 bases and J by 4 bases, with 11 bases between the two germline ends. The CDR3 sequence is 13 residues long. In nucleotides, the CDR3 is TGTGCCAGTAGTCCCGGGACAACCTATGGCTACACCTTC. This gives the protein CASSPGTTYGYTF.

This chain uses TRBV19 with TRBJ1-3, with TRBD1 identical over 7 bases. CDR3 length: 13 amino acids. V was clipped by 5 bases and J by 4 bases; unmatched bases: 2. The germline V gene has CDR1 LNHDA and CDR2 SQIVND (reference sequence). The CDR3 region has the DNA TGTGCCAGTAGTCTCAGGGGGGGAAACACCATATATTTT. Its protein is CASSLRGGNTIYF.

V gene TRBV11-3 combines with J gene TRBJ2-1, with D perhaps TRBD2 (5 bases). Germline V gene sequence: CDR1 SGHNT, CDR2 YENEEA. Deletions cut 3 bases from V and 5 bases from J, with 11 bases between. This CDR3 has 14 amino acids. DNA of the CDR3: TGTGCCAGCAGCTTTTTCACCGGGAACAATGAGCAGTTCTTC. As protein: CASSFFTGNNEQFF.

J is TRBJ2-3 and V is TRBV6-5; D possibly corresponds to TRBD2 (7 bases). CDR1 MNHEY and CDR2 SVGAGI come from the germline V gene. V lost 6 bases, J lost 6 bases, and 13 bases lay in between. CDR3 length: 13 amino acids. This chain's CDR3 is CASRRGPPDTQYF. CDR3 in DNA: TGTGCCAGCAGGCGGGGGCCCCCGGATACGCAGTATTTT.

Here the CDR3 DNA reads TGTGCCAGTAGTACCTCCTCGAGCTCCTACAATGAGCAGTTCTTC. Amino acid sequence: CASSTSSSSYNEQFF. The genes are TRBV19 and TRBJ2-1; D is ambiguous. This CDR3 is built from 15 residues. V gave up 4 bases and J gave up 0 bases, with 10 bases separating them. Germline V lookup: CDR1 LNHDA, CDR2 SQIVND (reference sequence).

This clone was counted a few times. V gene TRBV7-9 combines with J gene TRBJ2-7; 7 bases line up with TRBD1. The CDR3 spans 13 residues. CDR1 is SEHNR, CDR2 FQNEAQ, per germline (reference sequence). V trimming: 4 bases; J trimming: 4 bases; junction bases outside the gene matches: 4. The CDR3 bases are TGTGCCAGCAGCTGGGGACAGCTGTACGAGCAGTACTTC. This gives the protein CASSWGQLYEQYF.

V gene TRBV5-6 combines with J gene TRBJ2-4; no clear D. The V gene lost 2 bases and the J gene lost 1 base, with 7 bases spanning the gap. Germline V gene sequence: CDR1 SGHDT, CDR2 YYEEEE. The CDR3 extends over 14 amino acids. The CDR3 coding sequence is TGTGCCAGCAGCTTCAGTGGCGCCAAAAACATTCAGTACTTC. This encodes CASSFSGAKNIQYF.

The chain couples TRBV7-7 to TRBJ2-5, with 10 nucleotides matching TRBD2. Germline values: CDR1 SSHAT, CDR2 FNYEAQ (reference sequence). The CDR3 contains 15 residues. V trimming: 1 base; J trimming: 5 bases; junction bases outside the gene matches: 4. For the CDR3, the DNA is TGTGCCAGCAGCTTAGGGCTAGCGGGGGTGGAGACCCAGTACTTC. Its translation is CASSLGLAGVETQYF.

The rearrangement joins TRBV18 to TRBJ2-7; D remains ambiguous. V was cut by 2 bases and J by 1 base, with 9 bases left in between. This CDR3 comprises 14 residues. The germline gives CDR1 KGHSH, CDR2 LQKENI. CDR3: CASSPEAGSYEQYF. The CDR3 bases are TGTGCCAGCTCACCAGAAGCCGGTTCCTACGAGCAGTACTTC.

The chain links TRBV6-5 to TRBJ1-6; D perhaps matches TRBD1 (6 bases). The CDR3 is 14 residues long. V lost 7 bases and J 6 bases, leaving 13 bases between the germline ends. Germline CDR1 and CDR2: MNHEY and SVGAGI. CDR3 nucleotides: TGTGCCAGCATTCCGGACAGTCCTAATTCACCCCTCCACTTT. Its protein product is CASIPDSPNSPLHF.

This chain connects TRBV30 to TRBJ1-5, with 7 nucleotides matching TRBD1. Germline CDR1 GTSNPN, CDR2 SVGIG (reference sequence). The CDR3 runs to 15 residues. V lost 4 bases to trimming and J lost 4 bases; unmatched junction nucleotides: 10. Here the CDR3 DNA reads TGTGCCTGGACTCAGACAGGGAGTGGGAATCAGCCCCAGCATTTT. This gives the protein CAWTQTGSGNQPQHF.